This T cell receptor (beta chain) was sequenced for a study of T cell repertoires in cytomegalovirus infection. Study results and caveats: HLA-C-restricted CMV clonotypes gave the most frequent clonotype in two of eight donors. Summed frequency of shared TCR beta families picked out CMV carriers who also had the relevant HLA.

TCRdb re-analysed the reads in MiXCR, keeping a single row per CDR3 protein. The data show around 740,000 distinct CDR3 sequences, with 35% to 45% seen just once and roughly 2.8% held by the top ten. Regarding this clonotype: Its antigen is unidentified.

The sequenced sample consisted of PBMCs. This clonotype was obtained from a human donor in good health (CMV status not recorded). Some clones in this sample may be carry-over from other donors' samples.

The CDR3 nucleotides read TGTGCCGGGTCAGACAGCTATGGCTACACCTTC. This sequence encodes CAGSDSYGYTF. The V call is TRBV6-1, the J call TRBJ1-2, with D perhaps TRBD1 (5 bases). The CDR3 sequence is 11 residues long. Germline CDR1 MNHNS, CDR2 SASEGT. Trimming took off 11 bases at V and 4 bases at J, with 11 bases between the two ends.